These T cell receptor beta chains were read from a single sample in a study of cytomegalovirus exposure and HLA in healthy donors. This table comes from immunoSEQ multiplex PCR, and its TCRdb copy is limited to in-frame clones, with some not included. Here the sample spans about 120,000 clones, more than 70% being singletons. Sequenced input: PBMCs. Receptor source: a woman in her 30s in good health and CMV-seronegative. Both conserved end residues are part of each CDR3. A D gene is named only where the DNA matches it firmly. Size is stated for part of the rows, as once, few or many counts, or as a class when the clone is expanded.

V: TRBV5-8; D: -; J: TRBJ2-1; size: once; DNA: TGTGCCAGCAGCGCGGGACCACTGGAGCAGTTCTTC; CDR3: CASSAGPLEQFF
V: TRBV2; D: TRBD2; J: TRBJ2-5; size: once; DNA: TGTGCCAGCAGTGGGCTAGCGGGGGGTTTGGAGACCCAGTACTTC; CDR3: CASSGLAGGLETQYF
V: TRBV30; D: -; J: TRBJ2-5; size: -; DNA: TGTGCCTGGAGTGGGGGAGGAGAGACCCAGTACTTC; CDR3: CAWSGGGETQYF
V: TRBV6-1; D: TRBD1; J: TRBJ2-5; size: -; DNA: TGTGCCAGCAGTGAAACGGACAGGGCGGTGGAGACCCAGTACTTC; CDR3: CASSETDRAVETQYF
V: TRBV18; D: -; J: TRBJ1-4; size: -; DNA: TGTGCCAGCTCACCATTGATCGCGAGCGAAAAACTGTTTTTT; CDR3: CASSPLIASEKLFF
V: TRBV7-9; D: -; J: TRBJ2-1; size: -; DNA: TGTGCCAGCAGTGGGGACAAGGGGAGCTCCTACAATGAGCAGTTCTTC; CDR3: CASSGDKGSSYNEQFF
V: TRBV19; D: TRBD1; J: TRBJ2-2; size: once; DNA: TGTGCCAGTTCGACAGGGGGGAACACCGGGGAGCTGTTTTTT; CDR3: CASSTGGNTGELFF
V: TRBV18; D: TRBD1; J: TRBJ2-1; size: -; DNA: TGTGCCAGCTCACCCCAGGGGGCCGGCTACAATGAGCAGTTCTTC; CDR3: CASSPQGAGYNEQFF
V: TRBV5-1; D: TRBD1; J: TRBJ2-7; size: -; DNA: TGCGCCAGCACCGAGACAGGGATCTCCTACGAGCAGTACTTC; CDR3: CASTETGISYEQYF
V: TRBV29-1; D: TRBD2; J: TRBJ2-1; size: -; DNA: TGCAGCGTTGAAGAATGGGCTAGCGGGGGGGACAATGAGCAGTTCTTC; CDR3: CSVEEWASGGDNEQFF
V: TRBV2; D: -; J: TRBJ1-4; size: -; DNA: TGTGCCAGCAGTGAACTAACAGTTAATGAAAAACTGTTTTTT; CDR3: CASSELTVNEKLFF
V: TRBV5-4; D: -; J: TRBJ2-1; size: -; DNA: TGTGCCAGCTCGCCCCGGAGCTCCTACAATGAGCAGTTCTTC; CDR3: CASSPRSSYNEQFF
V: TRBV7-8; D: -; J: TRBJ1-5; size: -; DNA: TGTGCCAGCAGTCCCGATCAGCGGAGCAATCAGCCCCAGCATTTT; CDR3: CASSPDQRSNQPQHF
V: TRBV19; D: -; J: TRBJ1-3; size: -; DNA: TGTGCCAGTAGTCCCCCGACCACGCGGTTTGGAAACACCATATATTTT; CDR3: CASSPPTTRFGNTIYF
V: TRBV4-1; D: -; J: TRBJ2-3; size: -; DNA: TGCGCCAGCAGCGGGGACATAGCCTATGCAGATACGCAGTATTTT; CDR3: CASSGDIAYADTQYF
V: TRBV7-9; D: TRBD1; J: TRBJ1-4; size: -; DNA: TGTGCCAGCAGCCCCCCCCGGGACAGGTCTAATGAAAAACTGTTTTTT; CDR3: CASSPPRDRSNEKLFF
V: TRBV7-2; D: TRBD1; J: TRBJ1-2; size: -; DNA: TGTGCCAGCAGCTCACAGGGGGACGGGAGGTATGGCTACACCTTC; CDR3: CASSSQGDGRYGYTF
V: TRBV9; D: -; J: TRBJ1-3; size: -; DNA: TGTGCCAGCAGCGTAGAGGGAGGTTCGGGTCTCCCCTCTGGAAACACCATATATTTT; CDR3: CASSVEGGSGLPSGNTIYF